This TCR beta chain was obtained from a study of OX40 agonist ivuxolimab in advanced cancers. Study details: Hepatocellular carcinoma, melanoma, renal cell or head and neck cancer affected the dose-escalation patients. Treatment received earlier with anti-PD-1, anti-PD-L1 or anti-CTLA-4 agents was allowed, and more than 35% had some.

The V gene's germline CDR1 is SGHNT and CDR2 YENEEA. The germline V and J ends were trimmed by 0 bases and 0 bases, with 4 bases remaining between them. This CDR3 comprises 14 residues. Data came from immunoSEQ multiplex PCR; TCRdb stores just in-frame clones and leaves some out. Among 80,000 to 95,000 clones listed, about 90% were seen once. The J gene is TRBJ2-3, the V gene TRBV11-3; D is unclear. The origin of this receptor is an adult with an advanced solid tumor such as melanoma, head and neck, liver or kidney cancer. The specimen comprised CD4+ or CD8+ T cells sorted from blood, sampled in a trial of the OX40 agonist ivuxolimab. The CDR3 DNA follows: TGTGCCAGCAGCTTAGAAAGAAGCACAGATACGCAGTATTTT. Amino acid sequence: CASSLERSTDTQYF.